Listed here is a single T cell receptor beta chain. No cognate antigen has been identified for it. No base-level quality is on record; no much larger clone is a single base apart. Libraries were built with the immunoSEQ multiplex PCR assay. Here the immuneACCESS table is served through TCRdb, limited to in-frame sequences with V and J called. Missing clones are a known gap in these copies; in checked studies unresolved V genes cover under half, and the rest lacks a known reason. The table for this sample lists about 130,000 clones; 80% to 95% of them were counted only once. The biggest ten clones account for 2.5% to 3% of the sample. The germline V gene (reference sequence) gives CDR1 as LNHDA and CDR2 as SQIVND. V and J are truncated by 9 bases and 1 base respectively, leaving an intervening sequence of 16 bases. The CDR3 measures 15 amino acids from cysteine to phenylalanine. Of all the DNA, just the CDR3 is kept, 45 bases in frame from base 1.

The data are from a study of control samples from healthy donors and cancer patients (TCRdb year 2020). This chain is built from TRBV19 and TRBJ2-1; the D gene is perhaps TRBD1 or TRBD2, as each covers 5 bases. The source material was blood. The TCR sequence derives from a man aged 35 to 55 in good health. This receptor has the CDR3 CASALRGRSYNEQFF. The DNA sequence reads TGTGCCAGCGCTCTCCGGGGCCGATCCTACAATGAGCAGTTCTTC.